Here is one T cell receptor beta chain with its context. What it recognizes is unknown. The CDR3 runs 11 residues. The V gene's germline CDR1 is GTSNPN and CDR2 SVGIG (reference sequence). V dropped 8 bases and J dropped 1 base, with 8 bases sitting between them. The data were obtained in a study of cytomegalovirus exposure and HLA in healthy donors. General study findings and limits: The authors later found TCR association rates varying by HLA locus, with DRB1 most and HLA-C fewest. A later analysis reported that several of the most significant clusters appeared to be linked to common viral pathogens, among them Epstein-Barr virus. High sensitivity and specificity were reportedly achieved when the classifier diagnosed cytomegalovirus status.

This PCR relied on a set of 60 Vbeta primers and 13 Jbeta primers. TCRdb's copy holds only in-frame clones and misses some; the assay was immunoSEQ multiplex PCR. The sample includes some 100,000 clones, more than 80% of them seen just once. The genes are TRBV30 and TRBJ2-5; weak D call: TRBD2 (6 bases). The sequenced material came from PBMCs. The TCR comes from a man aged 25 to 45 in good health and CMV-seronegative. The DNA of the CDR3 is TGTGCCGGAGGGGTCCAAGAGACCCAGTACTTC. Amino acids: CAGGVQETQYF. Full variable domain (outside the CDR3, taken from reference TRBV30 and TRBJ2-5): SQTIHQWPATLVQPVGSPLSLECTVEGTSNPNLYWYRQAAGRGLQLLFYSVGIGQISSEVPQNLSASRPQDRQFILSSKKLLLSDSGFYLCAGGVQETQYFGPGTRLLVL.